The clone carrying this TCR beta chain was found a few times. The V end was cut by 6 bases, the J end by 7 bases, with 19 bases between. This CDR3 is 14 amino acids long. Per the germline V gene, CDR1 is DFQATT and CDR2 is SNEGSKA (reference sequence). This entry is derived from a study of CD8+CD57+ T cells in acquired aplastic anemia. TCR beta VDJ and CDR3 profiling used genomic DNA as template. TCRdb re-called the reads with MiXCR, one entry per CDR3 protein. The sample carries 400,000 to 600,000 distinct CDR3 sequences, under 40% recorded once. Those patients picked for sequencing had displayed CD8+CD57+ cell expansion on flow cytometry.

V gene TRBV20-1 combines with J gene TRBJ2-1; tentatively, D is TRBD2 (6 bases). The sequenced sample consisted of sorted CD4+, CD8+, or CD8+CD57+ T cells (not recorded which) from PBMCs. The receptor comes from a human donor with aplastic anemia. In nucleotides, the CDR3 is TGCAGTGCCAGTACCACACTAGCTCGGAATGAGCAGTTCTTC. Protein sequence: CSASTTLARNEQFF.